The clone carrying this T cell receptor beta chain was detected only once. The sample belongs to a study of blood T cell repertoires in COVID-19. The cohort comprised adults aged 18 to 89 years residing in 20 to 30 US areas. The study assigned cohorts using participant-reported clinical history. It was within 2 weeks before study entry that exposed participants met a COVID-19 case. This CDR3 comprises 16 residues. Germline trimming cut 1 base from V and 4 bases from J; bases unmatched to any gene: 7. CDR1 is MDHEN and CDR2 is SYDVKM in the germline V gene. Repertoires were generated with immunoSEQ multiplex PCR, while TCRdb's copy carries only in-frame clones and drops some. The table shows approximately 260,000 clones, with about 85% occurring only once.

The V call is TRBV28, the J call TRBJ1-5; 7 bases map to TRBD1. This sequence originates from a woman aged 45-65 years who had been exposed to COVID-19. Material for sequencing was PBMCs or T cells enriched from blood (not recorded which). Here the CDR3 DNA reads TGTGCCAGCAGTTTATCGGCCCCAGGGGGAAATCAGCCCCAGCATTTT. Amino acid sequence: CASSLSAPGGNQPQHF.